The 16 T cell receptor beta chains below all came from one sample that was sequenced in a study of blood T cell repertoires in COVID-19. Method: immunoSEQ multiplex PCR; TCRdb's copy keeps in-frame clones and lacks some. The sample holds roughly 190,000 clones; around 84% are singletons and the top ten take around 15%. Sequenced sample: peripheral blood. Receptors were obtained from an older woman with COVID-19, enrolled during active disease.

The rearrangement uses TRBV20-1 and TRBJ2-7; D not certain. This CDR3 comprises 12 residues. Trimming left V 3 bases short and J 0 bases short, with 6 bases between. Germline V gene sequence: CDR1 DFQATT, CDR2 SNEGSKA (reference sequence). CDR3: CSASASSYEQYV. The CDR3 DNA reads TGCAGTGCTAGTGCTAGCTCCTACGAGCAGTACGTC.

This chain links TRBV14 with TRBJ2-7; 7 bases fit TRBD2. This CDR3 contains 18 residues. With 2 bases clipped from V and 2 bases from J, the junction kept 15 bases outside the gene matches. The germline V gene has CDR1 SGHDN and CDR2 FVKESK. The CDR3 protein is CASSQPRSGGGRTYEQYF. In nucleotides, the CDR3 is TGTGCCAGCAGCCAACCCCGTTCGGGGGGAGGAAGAACCTACGAGCAGTACTTC.

V is TRBV5-1 and J is TRBJ2-6, with a weak D call TRBD1 (5 bases). The CDR3 loop spans 18 amino acids. Germline lookup yields CDR1 SGHRS and CDR2 YFSETQ. V shed 2 bases and J shed 0 bases, with 15 bases lying between them. CDR3 sequence: CASSFLDKKSSGANVLTF. The CDR3 DNA reads as TGCGCCAGCAGCTTCTTGGACAAAAAGAGCTCTGGGGCCAACGTCCTGACTTTC.

This chain connects TRBV6-5 to TRBJ2-2; TRBD1 matches at 8 bases. Germline V gene lookup returns CDR1 MNHEY and CDR2 SVGAGI. Germline trimming cut 7 bases from V and 0 bases from J; bases unmatched to any gene: 4. This CDR3 contains 15 residues. CDR3 DNA: TGTGCCAGCATTTCGGACAGGGCGAACACCGGGGAGCTGTTTTTT. It encodes CASISDRANTGELFF.

The chain combines TRBV6-5 with TRBJ2-1; TRBD1 agrees at 8 bases. This CDR3 is 13 amino acids long. The V segment lost 7 bases and the J segment 4 bases; nucleotides outside the gene matches: 3. The germline V gene encodes CDR1 MNHEY and CDR2 SVGAGI. In nucleotides, the CDR3 is TGTGCCAGCACAGGGGGCGTTTACAATGAGCAGTTCTTC. Residues: CASTGGVYNEQFF.

The chain joins TRBV5-6 to TRBJ1-3, with D perhaps matching TRBD1 (6 bases). The ends were cut back, 3 bases at V and 2 bases at J, with 15 bases in the middle. Germline CDR1 reads SGHDT; CDR2 reads YYEEEE. The CDR3 covers 16 residues. The CDR3 nucleotides read TGTGCCAGCAGCTCCATTGACAGGCTTCCTGGAAACACCATATATTTT. It yields the protein CASSSIDRLPGNTIYF.

The CDR3 region has the DNA TGTGCCAGCAGTCGGGGGGAGGGGTATGGCTACACCTTC. Protein sequence: CASSRGEGYGYTF. The chain combines TRBV28 with TRBJ1-2, with a possible D match to TRBD1 (5 bases). CDR1 is MDHEN and CDR2 is SYDVKM in the germline V gene. This CDR3 has 13 amino acids. The V gene lost 5 bases and the J gene lost 5 bases, with 12 bases spanning the gap.

For this clone: A much larger clone lies a single base off, so this may be a read error. The same CDR3 also results from other DNA sequences found in this sample. The gene calls are TRBV28 and TRBJ1-2; 11 positions match TRBD1. The CDR3 loop spans 18 amino acids. In germline, CDR1 is MDHEN, CDR2 SYDVKM. The V segment lost 7 bases and the J segment 5 bases; nucleotides outside the gene matches: 18. The CDR3 region has the DNA TGTGCCAGCACCACCCTTGGGACAGGGGGACCCCACGGGTATGGCTACACCTTC. Protein sequence: CASTTLGTGGPHGYGYTF.

The chain joins TRBV5-1 to TRBJ2-3; D remains unclear. Germline assignment: CDR1 SGHRS and CDR2 YFSETQ. Deletions cut 6 bases from V and 0 bases from J, with 14 bases between. The CDR3 is 15 residues long. CDR3 coding DNA: TGCGCCAGCACGAATAGTTTCACTAGCACAGATACGCAGTATTTT. It is translated as CASTNSFTSTDTQYF.

CDR3 nucleotides: TGTGCCAGCAGCCAAGGGGCAGGGGCGGGCTACACCTTC. Amino acids: CASSQGAGAGYTF. This chain connects TRBV14 to TRBJ1-2; perhaps TRBD1 as D (6 bases). V was pared by 1 base and J by 8 bases, with 11 bases between. The CDR3 spans 13 residues. The germline V gene encodes CDR1 SGHDN and CDR2 FVKESK.

The chain links TRBV21-1 to TRBJ2-7; the table gives TRBD2 as D, unverified against the DNA. TRBV21-1 has pseudogene status. The CDR3 is 11 amino acids. The CDR3 DNA follows: TGTGCCAGCAGCAATAAGGGCATTCGAGGGGTC. Protein sequence: CASSNKGIRGV.

V and J are TRBV29-1 and TRBJ1-1, with 8 positions matching TRBD1. Germline lookup yields CDR1 SQVTM and CDR2 ANQGSEA. The CDR3 has 12 amino acids. Losses at the gene ends were 4 bases for V and 5 bases for J; bases not matched to a gene: 3. CDR3 amino acids: CSVVGQVTEAFF. Written as DNA, the CDR3 is TGCAGCGTTGTGGGACAGGTAACTGAAGCTTTCTTT.

The J gene is TRBJ2-1, the V gene TRBV28; 8 bases align to TRBD1. Per germline, CDR1 MDHEN and CDR2 SYDVKM. The CDR3 covers 11 residues. The junction had 4 bases not matched to a gene; V was cut back by 3 bases and J by 15 bases. CDR3 bases: TGTGCCAGCAGTTTTGGACAGGGATGGTTCTTC. It yields the protein CASSFGQGWFF.

The gene calls are TRBV30 and TRBJ2-1, with D uncertain. Deletions cut 2 bases from V and 0 bases from J, with 8 bases between. Germline V lookup: CDR1 GTSNPN, CDR2 SVGIG (reference sequence). CDR3 length: 14 residues. The CDR3 spells CAWSPGSSYNEQFF. DNA of the CDR3: TGTGCCTGGAGTCCGGGTAGCTCCTACAATGAGCAGTTCTTC.

The chain has TRBV10-3 and TRBJ2-4; weak D call: TRBD2 (5 bases). There are 14 residues in the CDR3. Trimming pared 9 bases from V and 6 bases from J, leaving 18 bases between. CDR1 and CDR2 (germline): ENHRY, SYGVKD. CDR3 region: CAIRPGKGGNIQYF. In DNA form, the CDR3 reads TGTGCCATACGCCCGGGGAAGGGTGGAAACATTCAGTACTTC.

A single count supports this clone. Other nucleotide sequences in the sample specify the same CDR3. The chain joins TRBV19 to TRBJ2-7; TRBD2 matches at 10 bases. Trimming cost V 3 bases and J 4 bases; bases outside gene matches: 6. This CDR3 has 15 residues. Per germline, CDR1 LNHDA and CDR2 SQIVND (reference sequence). CDR3 protein: CASSMASGSSYEQYF. CDR3 nucleotide sequence: TGTGCCAGTAGTATGGCTAGCGGGAGTTCTTACGAGCAGTACTTC.